The T cell receptor beta chain described here comes from a study of Graves' ophthalmopathy and Graves' hyperthyroidism. Trimming removed 2 bases from V and 5 bases from J, with 9 bases in between. CDR3 length equals 13 residues. Amplifying from RNA transcripts, the study obtained TCR beta CDR3 regions. An opening RT-PCR round employed HTBI primers and preceded a second-round multiplex PCR. TCRdb recomputed calls from the multiplex PCR reads with MiXCR, one row per CDR3 protein. The sample has over a million distinct CDR3 sequences, 35% to 40% seen once. This clonotype was found many times. V gene TRBV12-3 or TRBV12-4 combines with J gene TRBJ1-2; D not resolved. The specimen was peripheral blood or thyroid tissue (not recorded which). The TCR was taken from an adult man with Graves' hyperthyroidism. The CDR3 here is CASSLLPEYGYTF. The CDR3, as DNA: TGTGCCAGCAGTTTATTGCCTGAGTATGGCTACACCTTC.